This T cell receptor (beta chain) was captured in a study of blood T cell repertoires in COVID-19. The CDR3 is 18 residues long. Germline V gene data show CDR1 as MNHEY and CDR2 as SVGEGT. The junction had 12 bases not matched to a gene; V was cut back by 2 bases and J by 3 bases. Authors' data handling: Cell counts per sample came from amplifying reference gene primers. Profiled with immunoSEQ multiplex PCR; TCRdb holds only in-frame clones, not every one. The V and J calls and clone size were taken over from that table, and D and trimming were inferred from the DNA. The data contain fewer than 25,000 clones, 91% of them singletons.

This chain joins TRBV6-2 or TRBV6-3 and TRBJ2-7; 11 bases align to TRBD1. Sequencing was done on a sample of peripheral blood. The source is a man in his sixties or seventies with active COVID-19. CDR3 region: CASSYAPLDRGPLYEQYF. The CDR3 coding sequence is TGTGCCAGCAGTTACGCACCCCTGGACAGGGGGCCTCTCTACGAGCAGTACTTC.